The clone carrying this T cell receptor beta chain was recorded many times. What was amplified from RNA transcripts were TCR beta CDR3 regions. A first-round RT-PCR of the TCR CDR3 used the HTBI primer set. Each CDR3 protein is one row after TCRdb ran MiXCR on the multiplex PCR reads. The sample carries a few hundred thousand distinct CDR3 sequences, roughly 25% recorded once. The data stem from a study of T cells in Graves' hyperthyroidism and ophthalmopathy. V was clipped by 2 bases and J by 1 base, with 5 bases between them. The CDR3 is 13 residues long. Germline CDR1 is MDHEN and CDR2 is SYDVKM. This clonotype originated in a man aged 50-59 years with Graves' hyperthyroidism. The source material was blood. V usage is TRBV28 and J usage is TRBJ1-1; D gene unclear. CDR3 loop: CASSLTANTEAFF. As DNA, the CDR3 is TGTGCCAGCAGTTTAACGGCGAACACTGAAGCTTTCTTT.